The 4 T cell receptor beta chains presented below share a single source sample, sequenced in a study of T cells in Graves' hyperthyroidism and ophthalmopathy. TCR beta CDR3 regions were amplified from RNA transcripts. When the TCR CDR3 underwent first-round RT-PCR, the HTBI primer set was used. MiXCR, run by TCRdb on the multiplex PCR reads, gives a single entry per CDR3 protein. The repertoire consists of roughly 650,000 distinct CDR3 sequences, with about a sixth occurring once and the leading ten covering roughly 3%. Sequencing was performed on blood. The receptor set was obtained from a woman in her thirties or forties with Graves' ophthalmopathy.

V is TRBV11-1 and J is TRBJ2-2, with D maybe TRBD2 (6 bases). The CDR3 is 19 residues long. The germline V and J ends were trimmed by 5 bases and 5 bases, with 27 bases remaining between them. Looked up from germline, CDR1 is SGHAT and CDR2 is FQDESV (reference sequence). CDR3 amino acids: CASSKRTNGLAPGTGELFF. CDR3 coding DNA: TGTGCCAGCAGCAAGAGGACAAACGGCCTAGCGCCCGGAACCGGGGAGCTGTTTTTT.

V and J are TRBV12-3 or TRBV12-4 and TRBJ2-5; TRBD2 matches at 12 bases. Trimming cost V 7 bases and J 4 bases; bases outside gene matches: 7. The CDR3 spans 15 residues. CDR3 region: CASTLLAGGTETQYF. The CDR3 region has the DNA TGTGCCAGCACCCTCCTAGCGGGGGGGACAGAGACCCAGTACTTC.

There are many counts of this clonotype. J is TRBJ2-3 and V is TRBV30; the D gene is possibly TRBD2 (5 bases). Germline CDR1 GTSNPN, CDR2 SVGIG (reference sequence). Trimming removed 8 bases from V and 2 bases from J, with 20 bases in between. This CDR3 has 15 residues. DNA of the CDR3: TGTGCCCTGACGTCGGCAGAGCGGATCACAGATACGCAGTATTTT. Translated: CALTSAERITDTQYF.

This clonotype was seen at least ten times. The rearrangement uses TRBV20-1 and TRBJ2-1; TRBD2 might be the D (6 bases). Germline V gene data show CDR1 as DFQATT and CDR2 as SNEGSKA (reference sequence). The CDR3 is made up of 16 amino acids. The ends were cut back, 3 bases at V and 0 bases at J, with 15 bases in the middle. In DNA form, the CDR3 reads TGCAGTGCTAGGACCCCCAAGACTAGCTCCTACAATGAGCAGTTCTTC. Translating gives CSARTPKTSSYNEQFF.